This T cell receptor (beta chain) is from a study of tumor and adjacent non-tumor tissue in lung cancer. For the study at large: Patients were aged about 30 to 80, 9 to 10 men and about five women, stage I to III. Study-wide findings and caveats: Shorter survival was associated with higher TCR diversity in tumors.

The germline CDR1 and CDR2 sequences are MDHEN and SYDVKM. V lost 3 bases, J lost 10 bases, and 24 bases lay in between. This CDR3 contains 17 residues. The template was RNA from unsorted bulk tissue. Distant lung tissue was collected more than 3 cm away from the tumor edge. This clonotype was detected only a few times. Its antigen is undetermined. The library came from three nested PCR rounds adapted from ARM-PCR protocols. Via MiXCR, TCRdb re-called the multiplex PCR reads, giving one row per CDR3 protein. The sample carries around 80,000 distinct CDR3 sequences, 76% recorded once. The chain joins TRBV28 to TRBJ1-4, with D possibly being TRBD1 (6 bases). The sequence was obtained from a man in his sixties or seventies with non-small cell lung cancer. Input material: distant non-tumor lung tissue. This CDR3 reads CASSFFDEGQFEGKLFF. The DNA for the CDR3 is TGTGCCAGCAGTTTCTTCGACGAAGGACAGTTTGAGGGAAAACTGTTTTTT.